What follows is one TCR beta chain and its context. From the RACE reads, TCRdb called clonotypes with MiXCR, one entry per CDR3 protein. The sample includes approximately 97,000 distinct CDR3 sequences, less than 35% of them seen just once. The CDR3 loop spans 14 amino acids. Trimming stripped 4 bases from V and 2 bases from J, with 11 bases between. Germline CDR1 is SGHVT and CDR2 is SQSDAQ. The time point here: patch test 3, about 24 weeks after DPC sensitization. Treatment meaning: therapeutic diphenylcyclopropenone sensitization with weekly scalp DPC. The data stem from a study of human T cells and chemical hapten exposure. Study background: For the roughly 25-week duration of the study, patients were given weekly doses of diphenylcyclopropenone on the scalp. Patch tests delivered 0.01% DPC to the upper back and were evaluated at 6 days.

Source: whole blood, taken in connection with sensitization to the hapten diphenylcyclopropenone (DPC). The chain uses TRBV7-4 and TRBJ2-5, with D unclear. This sequence was found in a man aged 35 to 55 with alopecia areata. Some clones in this sample may be carry-over from other donors' samples. CDR3 loop: CASSCFTKQETQYF. In DNA form, the CDR3 reads TGTGCCAGCAGCTGTTTTACCAAACAAGAGACCCAGTACTTC.